A selection of T cell receptor beta chains follows, all from one sample in a study of blood T cell repertoires in COVID-19. Assay: immunoSEQ multiplex PCR; the TCRdb copy retains only in-frame clones and omits some. The sample shows 540,000 or so clones, roughly nine tenths of them seen only once. Input material: peripheral blood. These TCRs come from a woman between 50 and 59 years old with COVID-19, enrolled during active disease. Both conserved end residues are part of each CDR3. D genes are given only for firm matches. Clone size is stated in some rows and not others, as once, few, many or a class when expanded.

D	V	J	size	CDR3	DNA
TRBD1	TRBV12-5	TRBJ1-5	NA	CASGPGQVHNQPQHF	TGTGCTAGTGGCCCGGGACAGGTTCACAATCAGCCCCAGCATTTT
NA	TRBV11-1	TRBJ2-2	NA	CASSPRLDTGELFF	TGTGCCAGCAGCCCACGACTGGACACCGGGGAGCTGTTTTTT
TRBD1	TRBV7-2	TRBJ1-5	NA	CASSRTGDGNQPQHF	TGTGCCAGCAGCCGGACAGGGGACGGAAATCAGCCCCAGCATTTT
TRBD2	TRBV25-1	TRBJ2-1	few	CASSESMRLASHNEQFF	TGTGCCAGCAGTGAATCGATGCGACTAGCCAGTCACAATGAGCAGTTCTTC
NA	TRBV2	TRBJ1-5	NA	CASSEVQLNQPQHF	TGTGCCAGCAGTGAGGTACAGCTTAATCAGCCCCAGCATTTT
NA	TRBV4-1	TRBJ2-4	NA	CASSQVGLTARGARAKNIQYF	TGCGCCAGCAGCCAAGTGGGACTGACAGCCCGGGGCGCCCGCGCCAAAAACATTCAGTACTTC
TRBD2	TRBV6-5	TRBJ2-3	NA	CATLSSGGAGDTQYF	TGTGCCACCCTCTCTAGCGGGGGGGCCGGAGATACGCAGTATTTT
NA	TRBV5-8	TRBJ2-7	NA	CASRPDSYEQYF	TGTGCCAGCAGACCGGACAGCTACGAGCAGTACTTC
NA	TRBV5-4	TRBJ1-1	NA	CASSLTNMNTEAFF	TGTGCCAGCAGCTTGACGAACATGAACACTGAAGCTTTCTTT
NA	TRBV27	TRBJ1-5	NA	CASSLRGSYQPQHF	TGTGCCAGCAGTTTACGGGGGTCCTATCAGCCCCAGCATTTT
TRBD1	TRBV11-3	TRBJ2-1	once	CASSFLQGGEQFF	TGTGCCAGCAGCTTTCTACAGGGGGGCGAGCAGTTCTTC
NA	TRBV6-6	TRBJ1-4	NA	CASTPRLATNEKLFF	TGTGCCAGCACCCCTCGGTTGGCAACTAATGAAAAACTGTTTTTT
NA	TRBV28	TRBJ2-7	NA	CASSSREVGGSYEQYF	TGTGCCAGCAGTTCCCGGGAAGTAGGGGGATCCTACGAGCAGTACTTC
NA	TRBV4-1	TRBJ2-2	NA	CASSQEAYTGELFF	TGCGCCAGCAGCCAAGAAGCCTACACCGGGGAGCTGTTTTTT
NA	TRBV2	TRBJ2-7	once	CASSSGYEQYF	TGTGCCAGCAGCTCGGGCTACGAGCAGTACTTC
NA	TRBV5-1	TRBJ2-1	NA	CASSLGAGFSNEQFF	TGCGCCAGCAGCTTGGGTGCCGGGTTCAGCAATGAGCAGTTCTTC
NA	TRBV12-3/TRBV12-4	TRBJ1-1	NA	CASIWQAGTEAFF	TGTGCCAGCATATGGCAGGCGGGGACTGAAGCTTTCTTT
NA	TRBV11-2	TRBJ1-2	NA	CASSLVPRDRLGYTF	TGTGCCAGCAGCTTAGTTCCTCGGGATCGTCTTGGCTACACCTTC
TRBD1	TRBV3-1/TRBV3-2	TRBJ1-2	NA	CASRGGGGSNYGYTF	TGTGCCAGCAGAGGAGGGGGCGGCTCCAACTATGGCTACACCTTC
NA	TRBV5-1	TRBJ2-4	NA	CASSRDSKGDIQYF	TGCGCCAGCAGCCGCGACAGTAAGGGGGACATTCAGTACTTC
NA	TRBV18	TRBJ1-5	NA	CASSPGSGNQPQHF	TGTGCCAGCTCACCGGGTAGCGGCAATCAGCCCCAGCATTTT
NA	TRBV18	TRBJ1-5	NA	CASSPEGRTSNQPQHF	TGTGCCAGCTCACCAGAAGGGAGAACGAGCAATCAGCCCCAGCATTTT
NA	TRBV5-4	TRBJ2-2	NA	CASRPTSGGRDTGELFF	TGTGCCAGCAGGCCTACCTCCGGGGGACGAGACACCGGGGAGCTGTTTTTT
TRBD1	TRBV24-1	TRBJ1-2	NA	CATAAGGPVDYGYTF	TGTGCCACAGCGGCAGGGGGGCCAGTGGACTATGGCTACACCTTC
TRBD2	TRBV3-1/TRBV3-2	TRBJ2-1	NA	CASSQGTSGGYEQFF	TGTGCCAGCAGCCAAGGAACTAGCGGGGGTTATGAGCAGTTCTTC
NA	TRBV12-3/TRBV12-4	TRBJ1-5	NA	CASSLPAGPQHF	TGTGCCAGCAGTCTCCCCGCGGGGCCCCAGCATTTT
TRBD2	TRBV9	TRBJ2-1	once	CASSVVGTSGAYNEQFF	TGTGCCAGCAGCGTAGTGGGAACTAGCGGGGCCTACAATGAGCAGTTCTTC
TRBD1	TRBV7-9	TRBJ1-4	few	CASSLRDRGDEKLFF	TGTGCCAGCAGCTTAAGGGACAGGGGAGATGAAAAACTGTTTTTT
TRBD2	TRBV9	TRBJ2-1	NA	CASSSPGGGTPYNEQFF	TGTGCCAGCAGCTCCCCCGGGGGGGGCACCCCCTACAATGAGCAGTTCTTC
NA	TRBV11-2	TRBJ1-6	NA	CASSLADSRRSPLHF	TGTGCCAGCAGCCTCGCGGACAGCCGTAGGTCACCCCTCCACTTT
TRBD1	TRBV5-5	TRBJ2-5	NA	CASSRTGGAETQYF	TGTGCCAGCAGTAGGACAGGGGGCGCTGAGACCCAGTACTTC
NA	TRBV7-7	TRBJ2-2	few	CASSPQRDGELFF	TGTGCCAGCAGCCCCCAGCGTGACGGGGAGCTGTTTTTT
TRBD2	TRBV11-2	TRBJ2-1	NA	CASSPEEGAGGLFGNEQFF	TGTGCCAGCAGCCCCGAGGAGGGAGCGGGGGGGCTCTTTGGAAATGAGCAGTTCTTC
NA	TRBV19	TRBJ1-2	NA	CASSMNRAIGYTF	TGTGCCAGTAGTATGAACAGGGCGATTGGCTACACCTTC
NA	TRBV2	TRBJ1-5	few	CASSLDSNQPQHF	TGTGCCAGCAGTTTGGACAGTAATCAGCCCCAGCATTTT
NA	TRBV18	TRBJ2-1	NA	CASSPQGSYNEQFF	TGTGCCAGCTCACCCCAGGGTTCCTACAATGAGCAGTTCTTC
NA	TRBV7-9	TRBJ1-2	NA	CASSYFRYEGHGYTF	TGTGCCAGCAGCTATTTCCGCTACGAGGGTCATGGCTACACCTTC
NA	TRBV2	TRBJ1-2	NA	CASSEGWSGDGYTF	TGTGCCAGCAGTGAAGGATGGTCAGGGGATGGCTACACCTTC